This TCR beta chain is from a study of blood T cell repertoires in COVID-19. Study background: COVID-19 samples collected from the United States, Italy and Spain covered acute and convalescent phases. Sample material is recorded as cDNA or gDNA derived from T cells, B-cell-depleted T cells, or PBMCs.

This clone was seen a single time. Per the authors' pipeline: Estimated nucleated cell counts came from reference gene primer amplification. Sequencing used immunoSEQ multiplex PCR; TCRdb keeps in-frame clones, though not all of them. V, J and clone size are those of that table, while D and trimming were read from the DNA. The data show 99,000 or so clones, over 80% seen once. Sequences were obtained from peripheral blood. The TCR comes from a man in his fifties with acute or convalescent COVID-19.

The CDR3 is CASSGTAGNTIYF. For the CDR3, the DNA is TGTGCCAGCAGTGGGACAGCCGGAAACACCATATATTTT. The chain has TRBV6-2 or TRBV6-3 and TRBJ1-3; 7 bases align to TRBD1. J gave up 4 bases and V 5 bases, and 2 bases lay outside the gene matches. Per the germline V gene, CDR1 is MNHEY and CDR2 is SVGEGT. The CDR3 totals 13 residues.